This record covers a single T cell receptor (beta chain). Its antigen is not known. Expressed TCRB transcripts were sequenced, since all the RNA that had been isolated was reverse transcribed. TCRdb keeps only in-frame clones here, not all; method: immunoSEQ multiplex PCR. The sample has some 250,000 clones, roughly 10% seen once; the top ten hold about 0.018%. Germline V CDR1 and CDR2: SGHRS, YFSETQ. The CDR3 has 15 residues. The J segment lost 2 bases and the V segment lost 0 bases, leaving 2 bases of the junction unmatched. This sample stems from a study of beta chain features in type 1 diabetes. Study-level results: There was a possibility that cDNA sequencing over-represented cells with high TCR expression. Shorter TCRB CDR3s, moderately but significantly so, were found in Type 1 diabetes patients in all four CD4+ subsets. VDJ junctions from type 1 diabetes patients carried fewer insertions and larger deletions. Across patients, naive, central memory and Treg TCRB repertoires exhibited apparently greater similarity than was observed across healthy donors.

Each sorted fraction was over 95% pure. This receptor was obtained from a man aged 25 to 45 with type 1 diabetes. Input material: naive CD4+ T cells from blood. The gene calls are TRBV5-1 and TRBJ2-3, with 8 positions matching TRBD1. The CDR3 coding sequence is TGCGCCAGCAGCTTGGTGGGACAGGACACAGATACGCAGTATTTT. Amino acids: CASSLVGQDTDTQYF. Drawing the rest from reference TRBV5-1 and TRBJ2-3, the complete variable domain is KAGVTQTPRYLIKTRGQQVTLSCSPISGHRSVSWYQQTPGQGLQFLFEYFSETQRNKGNFPGRFSGRQFSNSRSEMNVSTLELGDSALYLCASSLVGQDTDTQYFGPGTRLTVL.